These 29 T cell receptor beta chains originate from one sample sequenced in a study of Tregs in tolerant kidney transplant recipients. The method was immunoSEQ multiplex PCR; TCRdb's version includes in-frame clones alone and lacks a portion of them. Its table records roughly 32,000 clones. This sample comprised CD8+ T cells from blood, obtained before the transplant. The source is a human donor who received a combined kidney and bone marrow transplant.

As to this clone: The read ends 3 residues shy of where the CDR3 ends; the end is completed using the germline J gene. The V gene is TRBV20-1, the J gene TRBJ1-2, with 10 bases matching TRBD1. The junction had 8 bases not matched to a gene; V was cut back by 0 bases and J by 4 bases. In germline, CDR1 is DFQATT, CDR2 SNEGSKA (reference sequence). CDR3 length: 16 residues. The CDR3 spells CSARDMTGGDLYGYTF. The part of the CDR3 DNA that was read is TGCAGTGCTAGAGATATGACAGGGGGCGACCTCTATGGC.

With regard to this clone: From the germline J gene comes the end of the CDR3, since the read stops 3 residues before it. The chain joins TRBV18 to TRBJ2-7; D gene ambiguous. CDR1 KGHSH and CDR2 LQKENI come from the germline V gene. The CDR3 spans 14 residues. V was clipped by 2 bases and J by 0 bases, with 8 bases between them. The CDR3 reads CASSPAESSYEQYF. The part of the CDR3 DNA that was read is TGTGCCAGCTCACCAGCAGAGAGCTCCTACGAG.

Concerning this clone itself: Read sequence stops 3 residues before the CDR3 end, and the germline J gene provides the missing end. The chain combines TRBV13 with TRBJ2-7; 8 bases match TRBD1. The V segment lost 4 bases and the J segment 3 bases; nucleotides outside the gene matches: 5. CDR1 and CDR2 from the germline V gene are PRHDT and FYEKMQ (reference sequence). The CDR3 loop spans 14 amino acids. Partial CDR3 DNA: TGTGCCAGCAGCTCGAGGACAGGGCACTACGAG. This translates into CASSSRTGHYE. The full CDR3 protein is CASSSRTGHYEQYF.

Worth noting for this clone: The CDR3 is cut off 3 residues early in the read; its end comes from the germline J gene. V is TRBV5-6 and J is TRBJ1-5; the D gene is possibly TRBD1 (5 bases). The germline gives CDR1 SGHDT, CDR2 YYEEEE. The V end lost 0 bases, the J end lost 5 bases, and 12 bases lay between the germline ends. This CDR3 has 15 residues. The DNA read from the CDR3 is TGTGCCAGCAGCTTGGGTGGGGCGGGGGATCAGCCC. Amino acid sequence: CASSLGGAGDQP. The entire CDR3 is CASSLGGAGDQPQHF.

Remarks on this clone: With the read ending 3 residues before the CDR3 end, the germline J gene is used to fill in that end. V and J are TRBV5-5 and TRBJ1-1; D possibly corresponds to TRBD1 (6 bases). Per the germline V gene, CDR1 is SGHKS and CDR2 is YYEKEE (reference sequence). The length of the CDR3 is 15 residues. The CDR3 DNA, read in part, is TGTGCCAGCAGCTTTGGGGCAGGGGAGGTGGGAGAA. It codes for CASSFGAGEVGE. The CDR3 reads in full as CASSFGAGEVGEAFF.

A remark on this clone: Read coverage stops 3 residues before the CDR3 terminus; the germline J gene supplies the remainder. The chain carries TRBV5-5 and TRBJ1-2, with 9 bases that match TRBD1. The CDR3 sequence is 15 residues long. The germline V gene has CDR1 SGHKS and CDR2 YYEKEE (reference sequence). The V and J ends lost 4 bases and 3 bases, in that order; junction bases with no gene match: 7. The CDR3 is CASSLRTGEDYGYTF. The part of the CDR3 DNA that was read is TGTGCCAGCAGCCTAAGGACAGGGGAGGACTATGGC.

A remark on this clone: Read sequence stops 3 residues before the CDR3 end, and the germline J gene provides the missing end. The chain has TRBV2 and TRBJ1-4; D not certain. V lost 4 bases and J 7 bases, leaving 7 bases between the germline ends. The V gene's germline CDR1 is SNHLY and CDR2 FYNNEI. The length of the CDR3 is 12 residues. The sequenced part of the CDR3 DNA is TGTGCCAGCAGTGCTACGGGTGAAAAA. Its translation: CASSATGEK. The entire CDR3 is CASSATGEKLFF.

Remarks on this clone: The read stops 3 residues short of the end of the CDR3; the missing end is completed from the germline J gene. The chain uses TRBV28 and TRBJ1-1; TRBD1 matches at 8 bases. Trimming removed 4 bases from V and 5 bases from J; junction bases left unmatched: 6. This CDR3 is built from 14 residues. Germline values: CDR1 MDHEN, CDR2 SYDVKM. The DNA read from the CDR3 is TGTGCCAGCAGTTACAGGGGGGAGGTTACTGAA. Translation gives CASSYRGEVTE. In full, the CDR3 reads CASSYRGEVTEAFF.

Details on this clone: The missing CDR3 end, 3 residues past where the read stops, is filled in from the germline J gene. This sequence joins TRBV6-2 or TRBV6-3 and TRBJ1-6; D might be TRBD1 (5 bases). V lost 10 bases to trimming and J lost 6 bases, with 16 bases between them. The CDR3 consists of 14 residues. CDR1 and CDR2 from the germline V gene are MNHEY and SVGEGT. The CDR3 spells CATPVQGVNSPLHF. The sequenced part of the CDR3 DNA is TGTGCCACCCCCGTCCAGGGTGTTAATTCACCC.

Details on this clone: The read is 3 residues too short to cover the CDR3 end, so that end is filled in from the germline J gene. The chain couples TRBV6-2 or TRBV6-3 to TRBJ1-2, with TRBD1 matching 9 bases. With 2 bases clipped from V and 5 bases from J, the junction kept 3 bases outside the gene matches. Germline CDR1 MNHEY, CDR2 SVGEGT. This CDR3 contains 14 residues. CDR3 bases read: TGTGCCAGCAGTTACCCTGGACAGGGGTATGGC. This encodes CASSYPGQGYG. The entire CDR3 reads CASSYPGQGYGYTF.

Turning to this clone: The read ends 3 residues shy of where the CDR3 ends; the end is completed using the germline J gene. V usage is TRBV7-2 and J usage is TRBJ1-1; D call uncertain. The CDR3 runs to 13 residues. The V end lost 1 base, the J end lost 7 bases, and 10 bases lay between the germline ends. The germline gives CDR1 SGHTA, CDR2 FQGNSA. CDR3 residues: CASSLGQELEAFF. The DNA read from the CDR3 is TGTGCCAGCAGCTTAGGGCAGGAGCTTGAA.

The CDR3 spells CASSPGLAETTDTQYF. The sequenced CDR3 bases are TGTGCCAGCTCACCCGGACTAGCGGAGACCACAGATACG. This chain uses TRBV18 with TRBJ2-3; TRBD2 matches 10 bases. The CDR3 is cut off 3 residues early in the read; its end comes from the germline J gene. CDR1 is KGHSH, CDR2 LQKENI, per germline. V lost 3 bases to trimming and J lost 2 bases; unmatched junction nucleotides: 5. The CDR3 consists of 16 residues.

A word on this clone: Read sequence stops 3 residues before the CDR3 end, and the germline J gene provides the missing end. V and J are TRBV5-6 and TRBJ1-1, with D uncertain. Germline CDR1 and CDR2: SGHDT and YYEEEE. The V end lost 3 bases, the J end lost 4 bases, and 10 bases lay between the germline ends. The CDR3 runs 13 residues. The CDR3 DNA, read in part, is TGTGCCAGCAGCTCCAGAGTTGTCACTGAA. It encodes CASSSRVVTE. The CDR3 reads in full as CASSSRVVTEAFF. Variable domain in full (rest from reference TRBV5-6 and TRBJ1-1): DAGVTQSPTHLIKTRGQQVTLRCSPKSGHDTVSWYQQALGQGPQFIFQYYEEEERQRGNFPDRFSGHQFPNYSSELNVNALLLGDSALYLCASSSRVVTEAFFGQGTRLTVV.

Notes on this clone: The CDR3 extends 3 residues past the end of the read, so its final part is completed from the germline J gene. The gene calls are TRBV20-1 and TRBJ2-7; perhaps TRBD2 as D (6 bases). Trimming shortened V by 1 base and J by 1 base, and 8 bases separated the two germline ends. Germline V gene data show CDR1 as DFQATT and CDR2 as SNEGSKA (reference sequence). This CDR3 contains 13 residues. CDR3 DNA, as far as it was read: TGCAGTGCTAGAGGCGGGGAATCCTACGAG. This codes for CSARGGESYE. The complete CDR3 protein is CSARGGESYEQYF.

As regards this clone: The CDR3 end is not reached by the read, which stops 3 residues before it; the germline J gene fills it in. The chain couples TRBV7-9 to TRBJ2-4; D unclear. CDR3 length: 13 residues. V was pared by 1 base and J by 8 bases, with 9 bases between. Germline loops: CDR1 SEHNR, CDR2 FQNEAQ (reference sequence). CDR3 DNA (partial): TGTGCCAGCAGCTTAGGTGTTAGGGACATT. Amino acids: CASSLGVRDI. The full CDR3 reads CASSLGVRDIQYF.

CDR3 residues: CASKTYGQGNTGELFF. The sequenced part of the CDR3 DNA is TGTGCCAGTAAAACCTACGGACAGGGGAACACCGGGGAG. The chain links TRBV19 to TRBJ2-2; TRBD1 aligns across 8 bases. The read terminates 3 residues ahead of where the CDR3 ends, so the germline J gene completes it. J was trimmed by 1 base and V by 7 bases; bases with no gene match: 8. Germline V gene data show CDR1 as LNHDA and CDR2 as SQIVND (reference sequence). This CDR3 contains 16 residues.

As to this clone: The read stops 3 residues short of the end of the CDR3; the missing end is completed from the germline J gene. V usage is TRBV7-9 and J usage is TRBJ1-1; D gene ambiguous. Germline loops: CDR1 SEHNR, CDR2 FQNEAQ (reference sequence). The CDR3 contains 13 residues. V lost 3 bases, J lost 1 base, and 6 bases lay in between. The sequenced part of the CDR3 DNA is TGTGCCAGCAGCTTGACGGGGAACACTGAA. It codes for CASSLTGNTE. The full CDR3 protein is CASSLTGNTEAFF.

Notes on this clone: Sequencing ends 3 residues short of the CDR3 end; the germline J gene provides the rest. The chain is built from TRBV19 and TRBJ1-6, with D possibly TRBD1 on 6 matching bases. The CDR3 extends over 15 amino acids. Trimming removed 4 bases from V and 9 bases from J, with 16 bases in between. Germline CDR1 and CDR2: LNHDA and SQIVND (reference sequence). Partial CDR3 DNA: TGTGCCAGTAGTACGACCGGGACAAGCCCTTCACCC. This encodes CASSTTGTSPSP. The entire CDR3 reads CASSTTGTSPSPLHF.

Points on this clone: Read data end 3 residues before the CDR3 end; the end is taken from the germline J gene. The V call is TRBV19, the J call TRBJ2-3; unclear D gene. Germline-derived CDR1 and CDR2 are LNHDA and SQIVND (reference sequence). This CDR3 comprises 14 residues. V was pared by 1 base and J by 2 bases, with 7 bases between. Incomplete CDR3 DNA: TGTGCCAGTAGTATAGTGGGCCCCACAGATACG. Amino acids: CASSIVGPTDT. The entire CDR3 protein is CASSIVGPTDTQYF.

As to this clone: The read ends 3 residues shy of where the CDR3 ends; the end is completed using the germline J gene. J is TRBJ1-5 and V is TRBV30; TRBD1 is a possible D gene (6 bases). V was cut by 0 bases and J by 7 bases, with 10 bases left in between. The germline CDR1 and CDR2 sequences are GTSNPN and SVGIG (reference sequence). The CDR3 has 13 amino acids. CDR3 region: CAWSVGGEQPQHF. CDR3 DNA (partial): TGTGCCTGGAGTGTAGGGGGGGAGCAGCCC.

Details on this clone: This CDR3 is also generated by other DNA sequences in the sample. The CDR3 is CASSAGLAGPDEQFF. The sequenced part of the CDR3 DNA is TGTGCCAGCAGTGCGGGACTAGCGGGGCCGGATGAG. This sequence joins TRBV2 and TRBJ2-1, with TRBD2 matching 13 bases. The CDR3 extends 3 residues past the end of the read, so its final part is completed from the germline J gene. The J segment lost 8 bases and the V segment lost 4 bases, leaving 5 bases of the junction unmatched. There are 15 residues in the CDR3. The germline CDR1 and CDR2 sequences are SNHLY and FYNNEI.

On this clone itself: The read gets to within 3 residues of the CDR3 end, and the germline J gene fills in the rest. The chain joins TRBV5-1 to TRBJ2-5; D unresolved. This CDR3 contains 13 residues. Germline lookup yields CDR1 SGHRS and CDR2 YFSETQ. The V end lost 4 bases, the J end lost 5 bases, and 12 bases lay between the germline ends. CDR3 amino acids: CASSPYPEETQYF. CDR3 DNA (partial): TGCGCCAGCAGCCCTTACCCAGAGGAGACC.

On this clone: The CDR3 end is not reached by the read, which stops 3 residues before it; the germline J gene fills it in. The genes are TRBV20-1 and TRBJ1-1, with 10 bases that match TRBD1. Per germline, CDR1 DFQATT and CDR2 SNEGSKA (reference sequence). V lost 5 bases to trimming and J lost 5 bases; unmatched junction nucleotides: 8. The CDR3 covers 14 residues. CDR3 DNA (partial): TGCAGTGCTCTTGGGACAGGGGTTGGGACTGAA. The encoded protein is CSALGTGVGTE. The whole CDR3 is CSALGTGVGTEAFF.

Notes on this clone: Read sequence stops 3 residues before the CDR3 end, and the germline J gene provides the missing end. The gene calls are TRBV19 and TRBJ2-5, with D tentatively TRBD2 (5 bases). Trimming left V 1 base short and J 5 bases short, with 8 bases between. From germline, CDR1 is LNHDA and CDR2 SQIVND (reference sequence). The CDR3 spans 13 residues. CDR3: CASSIARGETQYF. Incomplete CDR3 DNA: TGTGCCAGTAGTATAGCTCGCGGGGAGACC.

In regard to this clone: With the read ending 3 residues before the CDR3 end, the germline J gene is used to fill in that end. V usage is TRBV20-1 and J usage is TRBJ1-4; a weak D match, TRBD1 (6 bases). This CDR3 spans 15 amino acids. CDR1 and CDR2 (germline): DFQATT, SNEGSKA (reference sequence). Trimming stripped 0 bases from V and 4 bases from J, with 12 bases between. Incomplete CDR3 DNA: TGCAGTGCTAGAGATCTCAACAGGGATAATGAAAAA. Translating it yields CSARDLNRDNEK. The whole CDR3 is CSARDLNRDNEKLFF.

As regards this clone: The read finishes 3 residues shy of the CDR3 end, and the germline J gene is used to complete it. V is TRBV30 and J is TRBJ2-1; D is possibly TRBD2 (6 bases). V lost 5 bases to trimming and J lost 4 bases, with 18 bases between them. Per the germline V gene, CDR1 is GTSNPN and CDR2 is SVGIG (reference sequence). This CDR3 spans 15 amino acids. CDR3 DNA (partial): TGTGCCTGGGGCCTAGCGTCTTCGGGGTACAATGAG. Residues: CAWGLASSGYNE. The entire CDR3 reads CAWGLASSGYNEQFF.

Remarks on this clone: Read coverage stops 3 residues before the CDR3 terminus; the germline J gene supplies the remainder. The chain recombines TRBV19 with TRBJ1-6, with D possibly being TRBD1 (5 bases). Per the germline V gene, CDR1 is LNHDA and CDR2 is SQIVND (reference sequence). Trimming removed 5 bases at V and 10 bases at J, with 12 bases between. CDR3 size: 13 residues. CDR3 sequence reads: CASSLPGLSPLHF. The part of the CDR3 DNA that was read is TGTGCCAGTAGTCTTCCAGGGCTCTCACCC.

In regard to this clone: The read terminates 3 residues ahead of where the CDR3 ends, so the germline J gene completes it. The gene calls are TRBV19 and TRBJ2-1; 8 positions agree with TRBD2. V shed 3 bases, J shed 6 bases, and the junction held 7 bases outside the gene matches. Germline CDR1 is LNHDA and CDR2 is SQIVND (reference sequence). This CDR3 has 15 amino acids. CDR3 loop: CASSMSSGSGNEQFF. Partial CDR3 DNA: TGTGCCAGTAGTATGTCCAGCGGGAGCGGCAATGAG.

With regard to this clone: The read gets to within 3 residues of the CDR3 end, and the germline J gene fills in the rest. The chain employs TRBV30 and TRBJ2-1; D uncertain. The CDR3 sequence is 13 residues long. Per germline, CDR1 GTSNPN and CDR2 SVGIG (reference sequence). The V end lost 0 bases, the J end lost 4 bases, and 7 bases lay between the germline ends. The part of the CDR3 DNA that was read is TGTGCCTGGAGTGTAAATCGGTACAATGAG. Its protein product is CAWSVNRYNE. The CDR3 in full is CAWSVNRYNEQFF.